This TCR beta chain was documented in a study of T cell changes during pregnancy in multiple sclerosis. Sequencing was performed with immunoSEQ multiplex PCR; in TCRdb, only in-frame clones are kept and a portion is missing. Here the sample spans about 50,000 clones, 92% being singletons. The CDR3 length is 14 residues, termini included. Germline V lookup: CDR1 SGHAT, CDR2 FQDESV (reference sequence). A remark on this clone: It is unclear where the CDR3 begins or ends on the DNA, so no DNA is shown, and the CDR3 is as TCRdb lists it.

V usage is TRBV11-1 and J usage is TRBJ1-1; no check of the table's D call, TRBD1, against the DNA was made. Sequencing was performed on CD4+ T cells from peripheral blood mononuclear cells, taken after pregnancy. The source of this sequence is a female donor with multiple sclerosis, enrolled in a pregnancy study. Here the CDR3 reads CASSFSGQGFEAFF.